This is a list of T cell receptor beta chains from one sample in a study of blood T cell repertoires in COVID-19. Clones were sequenced by immunoSEQ multiplex PCR, and TCRdb holds only the in-frame ones, with some missing. Of fewer than 500,000 clones in the sample, 70% to 90% were seen once. Sequencing was done on a sample of PBMCs or T cells enriched from blood (not recorded which). The receptors were sampled from a man between 25 and 39 years old who had recovered from COVID-19. The CDR3 runs from the conserved cysteine through the conserved F or W. The order of the fields is D gene, clone size, J gene, V gene, CDR3 DNA, CDR3 protein. D genes are given only for firm matches. Clone size appears in some rows only: once, few, many, or a class for an expanded clone.

-,-,TRBJ2-1,TRBV6-2/TRBV6-3,TGTGCCAGCAGTCCAGAGAGGGGAGGAACCTACAATGAGCAGTTCTTC,CASSPERGGTYNEQFF
TRBD1,-,TRBJ1-5,TRBV5-5,TGTGCCAGCAGCTCTGGGACAGGCAATCAGCCCCAGCATTTT,CASSSGTGNQPQHF
TRBD1,-,TRBJ2-7,TRBV30,TGTGCCTGGAGGGCCGGGACAGGCTACGAGCAGTACTTC,CAWRAGTGYEQYF
TRBD1,-,TRBJ2-7,TRBV10-3,TGTGCCATCAGTGAGTCCGGACAGGGGAGCTCCTACGAGCAGTACTTC,CAISESGQGSSYEQYF
-,-,TRBJ1-2,TRBV6-5,TGTGCCAGCAGTTACGGGGCAGGGGCGAACTATGGCTACACCTTC,CASSYGAGANYGYTF
-,-,TRBJ2-5,TRBV30,TGTGCCTGGAGCGCCCCTGGAGGGGGCCTGGAGACCCAGTACTTC,CAWSAPGGGLETQYF
-,once,TRBJ1-1,TRBV7-2,TGTGCCAGCAGCTTAACATTGAACCCGAACACTGAAGCTTTCTTT,CASSLTLNPNTEAFF
TRBD1,-,TRBJ1-1,TRBV18,TGTGCCAGCTCACGACAGGGCCTCGGGACTGAAGCTTTCTTT,CASSRQGLGTEAFF
TRBD2,once,TRBJ2-1,TRBV7-3,TGTGCCAGCAGCTTACAGCCTAGCGGGAACAATGAGCAGTTCTTC,CASSLQPSGNNEQFF
TRBD1,-,TRBJ2-3,TRBV30,TGTGCCTGGAGAGGGGGCCGGAGCACAGATACGCAGTATTTT,CAWRGGRSTDTQYF
-,-,TRBJ2-3,TRBV10-1,TGCGCCAGCAGTGAGTCGGCCCTGCAGTATTTT,CASSESALQYF
TRBD1,-,TRBJ2-7,TRBV5-1,TGCGCCAGCAACAGGGCAGGGGGCGCCCCCTACGAGCAGTACTTC,CASNRAGGAPYEQYF
TRBD1,-,TRBJ2-7,TRBV5-1,TGCGCCAGCAGCACCGGACAGGGTCTCGGGGAGCAGTACTTC,CASSTGQGLGEQYF
TRBD1,-,TRBJ1-1,TRBV5-1,TGCGCCAGCAGCTGGTCGGGACAGCCAGGGACTGAAGCTTTCTTT,CASSWSGQPGTEAFF
TRBD1,-,TRBJ2-2,TRBV9,TGTGCCAGCAGCGCAGAAGGACAGGGGGGCACCGGGGAGCTGTTTTTT,CASSAEGQGGTGELFF
TRBD2,-,TRBJ2-7,TRBV18,TGTGCCAGCTCACCCGGCACTAGCGGGGGCGAGCAGTACTTC,CASSPGTSGGEQYF
TRBD2,-,TRBJ2-1,TRBV7-6,TGTGCCAGCAGCTCATACCTAGCGGGCTCCTACAATGAGCAGTTCTTC,CASSSYLAGSYNEQFF
-,-,TRBJ2-7,TRBV20-1,TGCAGTGCTCGTCACGAGCAGTACTTC,CSARHEQYF
-,-,TRBJ2-7,TRBV18,TGTGCCAGCTCACCATCAGGAGGGAACGAGCAGTACTTC,CASSPSGGNEQYF
TRBD1,-,TRBJ1-1,TRBV6-5,TGTGCCAGCAGAACAGGGGAGACTGAAGCTTTCTTT,CASRTGETEAFF
-,-,TRBJ2-1,TRBV2,TGTGCCAGCAGTGTGAATCGGAGGAATGAGCAGTTCTTC,CASSVNRRNEQFF
-,-,TRBJ1-4,TRBV5-1,TGCGCCAGCAGCTTGGTTTCGCTGCAGGGCGGCGTCGGTGAAAAACTGTTTTTT,CASSLVSLQGGVGEKLFF
TRBD1,few,TRBJ2-7,TRBV12-5,TGTGCTAGTGGTTTGGTAATGTTGGGACAGGGGACCTACGAGCAGTACTTC,CASGLVMLGQGTYEQYF
TRBD1,-,TRBJ2-5,TRBV9,TGTGCCAGCAGCGATTACAGGGGAGAGACCCAGTACTTC,CASSDYRGETQYF
-,-,TRBJ1-1,TRBV6-2/TRBV6-3,TGTGCCAGCAGTGGACACCTGAACACTGAAGCTTTCTTT,CASSGHLNTEAFF
-,-,TRBJ2-7,TRBV6-5,TGTGCCAGCACCACTTTTAAGGGGAACCACTACGAGCAGTACTTC,CASTTFKGNHYEQYF
-,-,TRBJ2-4,TRBV14,TGTGCCAGCAGCCCGGCGGTGACCCCTCACATTCAGTACTTC,CASSPAVTPHIQYF
-,-,TRBJ2-5,TRBV12-3/TRBV12-4,TGTGCCAGCAGCCCGGGGGTGGCCCAGTACTTC,CASSPGVAQYF
-,-,TRBJ1-5,TRBV10-3,TGTGCCATCAGCACGACAGACACGCCCCAGCATTTT,CAISTTDTPQHF
-,-,TRBJ1-4,TRBV7-6,TGTGCCAGCAGCTTGAGTGGGCGTGAAAAACTGTTTTTT,CASSLSGREKLFF
-,-,TRBJ2-2,TRBV6-5,TGTGCCAGCAGAAGGGGCTCCGGGGAGCTGTTTTTT,CASRRGSGELFF
-,-,TRBJ2-1,TRBV5-6,TGTGCCAGCAGCTCCGCGGGGTGGCAGGGTGGTGAGCAGTTCTTC,CASSSAGWQGGEQFF
TRBD1,-,TRBJ1-1,TRBV29-1,TGCAGCGTGGGGGACAGTGGAGGCCTAGTTGATGAAGCTTTCTTT,CSVGDSGGLVDEAFF
TRBD1,-,TRBJ2-3,TRBV9,TGTGCCAGCAGCGTAGGACAGGGTGGGGATACGCAGTATTTT,CASSVGQGGDTQYF
-,-,TRBJ1-2,TRBV6-2/TRBV6-3,TGTGCCAGCAGTTACCCAGACAGCTACCTCTATGGCTACACCTTC,CASSYPDSYLYGYTF
-,-,TRBJ1-5,TRBV10-3,TGTGCCACCACAACAGTGAGCAATCAGCCCCAGCATTTT,CATTTVSNQPQHF
-,-,TRBJ1-2,TRBV30,TGTGCCTGGGGTAGGGACCGCGGGACCTATGGCTACACCTTC,CAWGRDRGTYGYTF
-,-,TRBJ1-2,TRBV19,TGTGCCAGTAGTTCCACCTACCCGGGTGGCTACACCTTC,CASSSTYPGGYTF
TRBD2,-,TRBJ2-7,TRBV6-5,TGTGCCAGCAGTTCCCCGGGGGGGACCTACGAGCAGTACTTC,CASSSPGGTYEQYF
-,-,TRBJ1-3,TRBV15,TGTGCCACCAGCAGAGATTTGGCTGCCGGAAACACCATATATTTT,CATSRDLAAGNTIYF
-,-,TRBJ1-2,TRBV2,TGTGCCAGCAGTAACGGGAGAAACTATGGCTACACCTTC,CASSNGRNYGYTF
-,-,TRBJ1-5,TRBV7-9,TGTGCCAGCAGCCTGGCGGGACCCCAGCATTTT,CASSLAGPQHF
-,-,TRBJ2-3,TRBV27,TGTGCCAGCAGTTTGGTGGACGGGGTACCAGATACGCAGTATTTT,CASSLVDGVPDTQYF
TRBD2,-,TRBJ2-7,TRBV5-4,TGTGCCAGCAGCTTGGGGTCGTTGGGGGGGACTACGACCTACGAGCAGTACTTC,CASSLGSLGGTTTYEQYF
-,few,TRBJ2-2,TRBV2,TGTGCCAGTACAGGGTTGGCGAACACCGGGGAGCTGTTTTTT,CASTGLANTGELFF
-,-,TRBJ2-1,TRBV7-2,TGTGCCAGCAGCCCATCAACAGGGCTCTACAATGAGCAGTTCTTC,CASSPSTGLYNEQFF
TRBD1,-,TRBJ1-1,TRBV7-6,TGTGCCAGCAGCCGATTAAGCCCACTAACAGGGGGGAATACCACTGAAGCTTTCTTT,CASSRLSPLTGGNTTEAFF
-,few,TRBJ2-2,TRBV12-3/TRBV12-4,TGTGCCAGCAGTTTTCGTCTTCCCGGGGAGCTGTTTTTT,CASSFRLPGELFF
-,-,TRBJ1-1,TRBV6-2/TRBV6-3,TGTGCCAGCAGCCACCTAGAGACCCTGAACACTGAAGCTTTCTTT,CASSHLETLNTEAFF
TRBD1,-,TRBJ2-7,TRBV4-2,TGTGCCAGCAGCCAACGTAGGACAGGGTCCTACGAGCAGTACTTC,CASSQRRTGSYEQYF
-,few,TRBJ2-7,TRBV10-1,TGCGCCAGCAGTCTACAGCCTACCTACGAGCAGTACTTC,CASSLQPTYEQYF
TRBD1,-,TRBJ1-6,TRBV5-1,TGCGCCAGCAGCGGGGGACAGGCCTATAATTCACCCCTCCACTTT,CASSGGQAYNSPLHF
TRBD1,-,TRBJ1-5,TRBV2,TGTGCCAGCAGGGGGGACCCAGGGGGTCAGCCCCAGCATTTT,CASRGDPGGQPQHF
TRBD1,-,TRBJ1-4,TRBV7-9,TGTGCCAGCAGCTCCGGGACAGGGGGCTCGATGACAACTAATGAAAAACTGTTTTTT,CASSSGTGGSMTTNEKLFF
-,-,TRBJ1-2,TRBV29-1,TGCAGCGTTGAAGCCACAGTAGGTGGCTACACCTTC,CSVEATVGGYTF
-,-,TRBJ2-2,TRBV4-2,TGTGCCAGCAGCCAAGATACGGGTTGGGAGCTGTTTTTT,CASSQDTGWELFF
TRBD2,-,TRBJ2-3,TRBV2,TGTGCCAGCAGGGGACCCTCCGGGGCGGGGGAGGCAGATACGCAGTATTTT,CASRGPSGAGEADTQYF
-,-,TRBJ1-2,TRBV4-1,TGCGCCAGCAGCCAAGATCGCGCAGGGTCAAGCTATGACTATGGCTACACCTTC,CASSQDRAGSSYDYGYTF